Below, 31 T cell receptor beta chains from the same sample are listed, as sequenced in a study of T cell therapy after organ transplantation. No antigen has been identified for these receptors. TCRdb's copy holds only in-frame clones and misses some; the assay was immunoSEQ multiplex PCR. The sample has 40,000 to 60,000 clones; 85% to 95% are singletons. The specimen was CD8+ T cells from blood, collected before autologous CMV-specific T cell therapy. The receptor set was obtained from a human patient who had received a solid organ transplant and had CMV disease.

The chain is built from TRBV5-4 and TRBJ2-7; TRBD1 matches at 10 bases. This CDR3 is built from 15 residues. Trimming took 4 bases from V and 3 from J; bases not matched to a gene: 7. The germline V gene has CDR1 SGHNT and CDR2 YYREEE (reference sequence). The CDR3 sequence: CASSAGQGFNYEQYF. The CDR3 DNA reads TGTGCCAGCAGCGCGGGACAGGGGTTCAACTACGAGCAGTACTTC. Filled out from reference TRBV5-4 and TRBJ2-7, the complete variable domain reads ETGVTQSPTHLIKTRGQQVTLRCSSQSGHNTVSWYQQALGQGPQFIFQYYREEENGRGNFPPRFSGLQFPNYSSELNVNALELDDSALYLCASSAGQGFNYEQYFGPGTRLTVT.

This clone appeared a single time. This chain uses TRBV7-9 with TRBJ2-5; 7 bases line up with TRBD2. Trimming cost V 7 bases and J 5 bases; bases outside gene matches: 10. This CDR3 is built from 14 residues. Looked up from germline, CDR1 is SEHNR and CDR2 is FQNEAQ (reference sequence). CDR3 in amino acids: CASILAGVLETQYF. The DNA of the CDR3 is TGTGCCAGCATCTTGGCGGGGGTTTTGGAGACCCAGTACTTC.

This chain uses TRBV2 with TRBJ2-2; possible D gene TRBD2, 6 bases. CDR1 SNHLY and CDR2 FYNNEI come from the germline V gene. The CDR3 has 13 amino acids. V was clipped by 8 bases and J by 4 bases, with 11 bases between them. CDR3 sequence (DNA): TGTGCCAGCTCGTGGGGGGTCACCGGGGAGCTGTTTTTT. Translating it yields CASSWGVTGELFF.

The V call is TRBV7-2, the J call TRBJ2-7, with 8 bases fitting TRBD2. The germline V gene has CDR1 SGHTA and CDR2 FQGNSA. The CDR3 spans 14 residues. With V trimmed by 1 base and J by 5 bases, 4 bases remained unmatched. As DNA, the CDR3 is TGTGCCAGCAGCTTAGTGGTGACTAGCGACGAGCAGTACTTC. Protein product: CASSLVVTSDEQYF. The complete variable domain, with remaining parts taken from reference TRBV7-2 and TRBJ2-7, reads GAGVSQSPSNKVTEKGKDVELRCDPISGHTALYWYRQSLGQGLEFLIYFQGNSAPDKSGLPSDRFSAERTGGSVSTLTIQRTQQEDSAVYLCASSLVVTSDEQYFGPGTRLTVT.

The J gene is TRBJ2-3, the V gene TRBV5-1; 14 bases agree with TRBD2. Germline assignment: CDR1 SGHRS and CDR2 YFSETQ. The CDR3 loop spans 17 amino acids. Trimming at V came to 4 bases and at J to 3 bases, leaving 7 bases not matched to a gene. The CDR3 spells CASSDKTSGGATDTQYF. Here the CDR3 DNA reads TGCGCCAGCAGCGATAAGACTAGCGGGGGGGCGACAGATACGCAGTATTTT.

The V call is TRBV7-9, the J call TRBJ1-5; D unresolved. Germline CDR1 SEHNR, CDR2 FQNEAQ (reference sequence). Trimming took off 2 bases at V and 0 bases at J, with 11 bases between the two ends. CDR3 length: 16 amino acids. CDR3 bases: TGTGCCAGCAGCTTAACTTTGGAGTCTAGCAATCAGCCCCAGCATTTT. Encoded protein: CASSLTLESSNQPQHF.

The rearrangement joins TRBV4-3 to TRBJ2-3, with D possibly being TRBD1 or TRBD2 (6 bases each). Germline V gene sequence: CDR1 LGHNA, CDR2 YSLEER. The CDR3 loop spans 16 amino acids. V lost 4 bases and J lost 4, with 18 bases in between. CDR3 sequence (DNA): TGCGCCAGCAGCCCTAGGGGGGCGATCGTAGCAGATACGCAGTATTTT. Amino acid sequence: CASSPRGAIVADTQYF.

The chain joins TRBV7-9 to TRBJ1-2, with 10 positions matching TRBD1. The CDR3 loop spans 15 amino acids. J was trimmed by 0 bases and V by 5 bases; bases with no gene match: 3. Germline assignment: CDR1 SEHNR and CDR2 FQNEAQ (reference sequence). The CDR3 here is CASSPGTGANYGYTF. Written as DNA, the CDR3 is TGTGCCAGCAGCCCGGGGACAGGGGCTAACTATGGCTACACCTTC.

This clone was counted a single time. The chain links TRBV4-1 to TRBJ2-2; perhaps TRBD2 as D (5 bases). This CDR3 is 16 amino acids long. CDR1 and CDR2 from the germline V gene are MGHRA and YSYEKL. The V end was cut by 6 bases, the J end by 2 bases, with 16 bases between. CDR3 residues: CASSPGEGPNTGELFF. The CDR3 DNA reads as TGCGCCAGCAGTCCCGGGGAAGGGCCTAACACCGGGGAGCTGTTTTTT.

The chain is built from TRBV7-6 and TRBJ1-4; D unresolved. V dropped 1 base and J dropped 4 bases, with 10 bases sitting between them. In germline, CDR1 is SGHVS, CDR2 FNYEAQ. The CDR3 is made up of 15 amino acids. The CDR3 sequence is CASSLGPGSNEKLFF. The CDR3 coding sequence is TGTGCCAGCAGCTTAGGGCCAGGAAGTAATGAAAAACTGTTTTTT.

The chain employs TRBV30 and TRBJ2-1; D gene ambiguous. V lost 6 bases to trimming and J lost 1 base, with 4 bases between them. The germline CDR1 and CDR2 sequences are GTSNPN and SVGIG (reference sequence). The CDR3 loop spans 11 amino acids. The chain's CDR3 is CACSSYNEQFF. Written as DNA, the CDR3 is TGTGCCTGCAGTTCCTACAATGAGCAGTTCTTC.

This clone turned up a few times. This rearrangement joins TRBV9 to TRBJ2-5; D is undetermined. Germline V CDR1 and CDR2: SGDLS, YYNGEE. V gave up 0 bases and J gave up 5 bases, with 8 bases separating them. This CDR3 has 13 residues. The CDR3: CASSVADRETQYF. Here the CDR3 DNA reads TGTGCCAGCAGCGTAGCTGATCGTGAGACCCAGTACTTC.

This chain joins TRBV6-6 and TRBJ1-5; D remains ambiguous. Trimming stripped 5 bases from V and 6 bases from J, with 20 bases between. Germline lookup yields CDR1 MNHNY and CDR2 SVGAGI (reference sequence). The CDR3 spans 16 residues. The chain's CDR3 is CASSPLSVEGRQPQHF. The CDR3 DNA reads TGTGCCAGCAGTCCCCTCTCCGTTGAGGGCCGTCAGCCCCAGCATTTT.

This chain joins TRBV6-5 and TRBJ2-5; D ambiguous. Germline loops: CDR1 MNHEY, CDR2 SVGAGI. This CDR3 comprises 12 residues. V lost 5 bases and J 7 bases, leaving 11 bases between the germline ends. The CDR3 region is CASSPVGRTQYF. Written as DNA, the CDR3 is TGTGCCAGCAGTCCGGTGGGAAGGACCCAGTACTTC.

The genes are TRBV4-1 and TRBJ1-6; D is undetermined. V was shortened by 0 bases and J by 13 bases, with 16 bases between the two germline ends. The CDR3 is made up of 15 amino acids. Germline values: CDR1 MGHRA, CDR2 YSYEKL. The CDR3 region has the DNA TGCGCCAGCAGCCAAGAGGGATCGAAAGTCTCCCCCCTCCACTTT. Amino acid sequence: CASSQEGSKVSPLHF.

The count of this clone is one. The rearrangement uses TRBV19 and TRBJ2-1; D may be TRBD2 (6 bases). CDR3 length equals 16 residues. Germline CDR1 LNHDA, CDR2 SQIVND (reference sequence). The ends were cut back, 4 bases at V and 7 bases at J, with 20 bases in the middle. The CDR3 DNA reads as TGTGCCAGTAGTACCCTCTGGGGGGAAATCCAGAATGAGCAGTTCTTC. Translated: CASSTLWGEIQNEQFF. The full variable domain, in which reference TRBV19 and TRBJ2-1 provide the parts outside the CDR3, is DGGITQSPKYLFRKEGQNVTLSCEQNLNHDAMYWYRQDPGQGLRLIYYSQIVNDFQKGDIAEGYSVSREKKESFPLTVTSAQKNPTAFYLCASSTLWGEIQNEQFFGPGTRLTVL.

This rearrangement joins TRBV6-1 to TRBJ2-7; D gene unclear. Between the trimmed V and J ends, which lost 5 bases and 4 bases, there was a span of 6 bases. Germline V gene data show CDR1 as MNHNS and CDR2 as SASEGT. The CDR3 is 11 residues long. The DNA of the CDR3 is TGTGCCAGCAGTTTCGGATACGAGCAGTACTTC. Protein sequence: CASSFGYEQYF.

The chain has TRBV6-1 and TRBJ2-2; the D is unclear. Germline V CDR1 and CDR2: MNHNS, SASEGT. The CDR3 is made up of 17 amino acids. Trimming cost V 2 bases and J 5 bases, with 18 bases left between them. The CDR3 is CASSENPSTVLTGELFF. The CDR3 DNA sequence: TGTGCCAGCAGTGAAAACCCCTCCACAGTGCTTACCGGGGAGCTGTTTTTT.

The J gene is TRBJ1-1, the V gene TRBV4-3; no firm D call. The length of the CDR3 is 15 residues. The V end was cut by 0 bases, the J end by 0 bases, with 8 bases between. CDR1 and CDR2 (germline): LGHNA, YSLEER. The CDR3 sequence: CASSQDRRMNTEAFF. The CDR3 nucleotides read TGCGCCAGCAGCCAAGATCGGCGCATGAACACTGAAGCTTTCTTT.

V and J are TRBV19 and TRBJ2-1, with TRBD2 identical over 7 bases. The CDR3 sequence is 15 residues long. Germline V gene sequence: CDR1 LNHDA, CDR2 SQIVND (reference sequence). J lost 4 bases, V lost 9 bases, and 12 bases had no gene match. Written as DNA, the CDR3 is TGTGCCAGCTCTGGCTCTAGCGGTATTTACAATGAGCAGTTCTTC. Translation: CASSGSSGIYNEQFF.

The chain is built from TRBV21-1 and TRBJ2-5; TRBD1 is the table's D call, not checked against the DNA. TRBV21-1 is classified as a pseudogene. The CDR3 consists of 16 residues. In DNA, the CDR3 is TGTGCCAGCAGCAAAACACAAGGGACAGATGAAGAGACCCAGTACTTC. Its protein product is CASSKTQGTDEETQYF.

A single count supports this clone. This chain links TRBV6-4 with TRBJ2-6; D possibly corresponds to TRBD1 (6 bases). V lost 5 bases and J lost 2, with 13 bases in between. Germline V gene lookup returns CDR1 MRHNA and CDR2 SNTAGT. This CDR3 comprises 16 residues. CDR3 protein: CASSLSGATGANVLTF. As DNA, the CDR3 is TGTGCCAGCAGTCTATCAGGGGCGACTGGGGCCAACGTCCTGACTTTC.

The rearrangement joins TRBV5-1 to TRBJ2-7; tentatively, D is TRBD1 or TRBD2 (5 bases each). CDR3 length: 14 residues. The germline CDR1 and CDR2 sequences are SGHRS and YFSETQ. V dropped 0 bases and J dropped 4 bases, with 11 bases sitting between them. DNA of the CDR3: TGCGCCAGCAGCTTGGTTCAGGGCGGGTACGAGCAGTACTTC. Residues: CASSLVQGGYEQYF.

The gene calls are TRBV4-1 and TRBJ1-1, with a weak D call TRBD1 (6 bases). This CDR3 has 15 residues. The V end lost 2 bases, the J end lost 3 bases, and 13 bases lay between the germline ends. CDR1 MGHRA and CDR2 YSYEKL come from the germline V gene. CDR3 DNA: TGCGCCAGCAGCCAACAGGGGCTCGGAGACACTGAAGCTTTCTTT. It translates to CASSQQGLGDTEAFF.

The V gene is TRBV10-1, the J gene TRBJ1-4; D not certain. The V and J ends lost 3 bases and 7 bases respectively, with 6 bases between them. The CDR3 consists of 12 residues. Germline values: CDR1 WNHNN, CDR2 SYGVQD (reference sequence). CDR3 sequence reads: CASSDHGEKLFF. DNA of the CDR3: TGCGCCAGCAGTGATCATGGTGAAAAACTGTTTTTT.

The rearrangement links TRBV30 to TRBJ1-1; tentatively, D is TRBD1 (6 bases). The CDR3 is 14 amino acids. V lost 0 bases to trimming and J lost 3 bases, with 11 bases between them. CDR1 GTSNPN and CDR2 SVGIG come from the germline V gene (reference sequence). The CDR3 reads CAWSVGRGYTEAFF. CDR3 nucleotide sequence: TGTGCCTGGAGTGTAGGCAGGGGATACACTGAAGCTTTCTTT.

V gene TRBV6-4 combines with J gene TRBJ1-1, with a possible D match to TRBD1 (6 bases). The CDR3 runs 15 residues. The V gene lost 0 bases and the J gene lost 5 bases, with 13 bases spanning the gap. CDR1 and CDR2 (germline): MRHNA, SNTAGT. CDR3 in amino acids: CASSDSGRGGTEAFF. The DNA of the CDR3 is TGTGCCAGCAGTGACTCGGGGAGAGGGGGGACTGAAGCTTTCTTT.

The rearrangement joins TRBV11-2 to TRBJ2-5; D might be TRBD1 (5 bases). Per the germline V gene, CDR1 is SGHAT and CDR2 is FQNNGV. There are 15 residues in the CDR3. Trimming removed 5 bases from V and 4 bases from J, with 17 bases in between. Written as DNA, the CDR3 is TGTGCCAGCAGCCAAGGGTGGGGCTCGCCAGAGACCCAGTACTTC. Translation gives CASSQGWGSPETQYF.

The rearrangement uses TRBV11-2 and TRBJ2-5, with TRBD2 as a possible D gene (5 bases). Trimming cost V 5 bases and J 11 bases, with 15 bases left between them. This CDR3 spans 12 amino acids. Germline V CDR1 and CDR2: SGHAT, FQNNGV. The CDR3 DNA sequence: TGTGCCAGCAGCGGAAACGCCCAGCGGCAGTACTTC. Encoded protein: CASSGNAQRQYF. Combining the CDR3 with reference TRBV11-2 and TRBJ2-5 gives the whole variable domain EAGVAQSPRYKIIEKRQSVAFWCNPISGHATLYWYQQILGQGPKLLIQFQNNGVVDDSQLPKDRFSAERLKGVDSTLKIQPAKLEDSAVYLCASSGNAQRQYFGPGTRLLVL.

This clone was observed a single time. The CDR3 DNA sequence: TGTGCCAGCAGCTTGAACACTGAAGCTTTCTTT. This gives the protein CASSLNTEAFF. The chain carries TRBV5-6 and TRBJ1-1, with D uncertain. The germline CDR1 and CDR2 sequences are SGHDT and YYEEEE. Trimming removed 1 base from V and 2 bases from J, with 0 bases in between. The CDR3 contains 11 residues.

The rearrangement uses TRBV9 and TRBJ2-1; TRBD2 aligns across 12 bases. The CDR3 sequence is 15 residues long. CDR1 and CDR2 from the germline V gene are SGDLS and YYNGEE. Losses at the gene ends were 1 base for V and 4 bases for J; bases not matched to a gene: 0. DNA of the CDR3: TGTGCCAGCAGCGTAACTAGCGGGGGGTACAATGAGCAGTTCTTC. Amino acids: CASSVTSGGYNEQFF.